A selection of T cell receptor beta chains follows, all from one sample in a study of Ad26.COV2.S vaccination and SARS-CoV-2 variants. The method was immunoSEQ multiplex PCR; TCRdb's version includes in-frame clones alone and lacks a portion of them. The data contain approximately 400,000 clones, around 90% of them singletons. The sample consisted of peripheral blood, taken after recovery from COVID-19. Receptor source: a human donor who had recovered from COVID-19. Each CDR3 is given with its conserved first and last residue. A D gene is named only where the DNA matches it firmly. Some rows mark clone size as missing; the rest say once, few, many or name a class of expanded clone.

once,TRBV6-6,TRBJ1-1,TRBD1,CASRTGGRTEAFF,TGTGCCAGCAGGACAGGGGGCCGGACTGAAGCTTTCTTT
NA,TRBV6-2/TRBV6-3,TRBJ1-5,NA,CASSPYKGSSNQPQHF,TGTGCCAGCAGTCCGTACAAGGGCTCTAGCAATCAGCCCCAGCATTTT
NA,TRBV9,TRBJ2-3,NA,CASSGTPSTGDTQYF,TGTGCCAGCAGTGGGACTCCTTCCACAGGGGATACGCAGTATTTT
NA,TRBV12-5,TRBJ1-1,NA,CASGFFTEAFF,TGTGCTAGTGGTTTCTTCACTGAAGCTTTCTTT
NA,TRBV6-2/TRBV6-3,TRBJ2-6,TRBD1,CASSRQGAGANVLTF,TGTGCCAGCAGCCGACAGGGGGCCGGGGCCAACGTCCTGACTTTC
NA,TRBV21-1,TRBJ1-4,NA,CASIAREDNEKLFF,TGTGCCAGCATTGCCAGGGAAGACAATGAAAAACTGTTTTTT
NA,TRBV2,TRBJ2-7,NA,CASSTGTVGQYF,TGTGCCAGCAGTACTGGGACGGTGGGGCAGTACTTC
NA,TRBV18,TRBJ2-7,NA,CASSPGDYEQYF,TGTGCCAGCTCACCAGGGGATTACGAGCAGTACTTC
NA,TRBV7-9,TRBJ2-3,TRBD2,CASSLVGSGGAGDTQYF,TGTGCCAGCAGCTTAGTGGGTAGCGGGGGGGCCGGAGATACGCAGTATTTT
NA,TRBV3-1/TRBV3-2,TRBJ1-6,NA,CASSNGRYNSPLHF,TGTGCCAGCAGTAACGGACGGTATAATTCACCCCTCCACTTT
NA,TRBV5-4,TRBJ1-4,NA,CASSVLGGRHEKLFF,TGTGCCAGCAGCGTACTGGGGGGCCGCCATGAAAAACTGTTTTTT
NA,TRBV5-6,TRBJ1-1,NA,CASSLAPGNTEAFF,TGTGCCAGCAGCTTGGCTCCAGGGAACACTGAAGCTTTCTTT
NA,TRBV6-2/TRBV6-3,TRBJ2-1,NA,CASSYGYEQFF,TGTGCCAGCAGTTACGGGTATGAGCAGTTCTTC
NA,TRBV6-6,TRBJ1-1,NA,CASRGQHTEAFF,TGTGCCAGCAGAGGACAGCACACTGAAGCTTTCTTT
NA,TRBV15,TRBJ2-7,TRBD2,CATSRIAGGMSYEQYF,TGTGCCACCAGCAGAATCGCGGGGGGGATGTCCTACGAGCAGTACTTC
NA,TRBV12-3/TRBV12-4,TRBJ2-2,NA,CASSLIPGELFF,TGTGCCAGCAGTTTAATACCCGGGGAGCTGTTTTTT
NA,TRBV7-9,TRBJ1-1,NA,CASSLEPTEAFF,TGTGCCAGCAGCTTAGAGCCCACTGAAGCTTTCTTT
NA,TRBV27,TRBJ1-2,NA,CASSLSASYGYTF,TGTGCCAGCAGTTTATCGGCCAGTTATGGCTACACCTTC
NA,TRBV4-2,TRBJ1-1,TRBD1,CASSQTGGNTEAFF,TGTGCCAGCAGCCAGACAGGGGGGAACACTGAAGCTTTCTTT
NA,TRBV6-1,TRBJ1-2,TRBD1,CASSERWDRGIYGYTF,TGTGCCAGCAGTGAACGATGGGACAGGGGGATCTATGGCTACACCTTC
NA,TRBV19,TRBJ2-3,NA,CASSMSTYGTDTQYF,TGTGCCAGTAGTATGTCCACATACGGCACAGATACGCAGTATTTT
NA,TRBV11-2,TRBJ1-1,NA,CASSLGGVNTEAFF,TGTGCCAGCAGCTTAGGGGGCGTGAACACTGAAGCTTTCTTT
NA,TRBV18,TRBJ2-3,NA,CASSLPGGPGTDTQYF,TGTGCCAGCTCACTCCCTGGGGGGCCCGGTACAGATACGCAGTATTTT
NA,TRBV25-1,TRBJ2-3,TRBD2,CASSEYRAGGSTDTQYF,TGTGCCAGCAGTGAATATAGAGCGGGGGGAAGCACAGATACGCAGTATTTT
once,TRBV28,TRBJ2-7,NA,CASSLFGEQYF,TGTGCCAGCAGTTTATTTGGCGAGCAGTACTTC
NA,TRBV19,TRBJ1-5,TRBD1,CARETGRANQPQHF,TGTGCCAGAGAGACAGGGAGGGCGAATCAGCCCCAGCATTTT
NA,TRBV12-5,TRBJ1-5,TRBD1,CASGLRGLDQPQHF,TGTGCTAGTGGTTTGAGGGGGCTTGATCAGCCCCAGCATTTT
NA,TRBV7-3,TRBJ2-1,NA,CASSLTGPNINNEQFF,TGTGCCAGCAGCTTAACGGGCCCAAATATTAACAATGAGCAGTTCTTC
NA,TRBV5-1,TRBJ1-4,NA,CASRQGGTNEKLFF,TGCGCCAGCAGGCAGGGTGGGACTAATGAAAAACTGTTTTTT
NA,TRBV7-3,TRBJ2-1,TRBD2,CASSPGVAGYNEQFF,TGTGCCAGCAGCCCGGGGGTAGCGGGGTACAATGAGCAGTTCTTC
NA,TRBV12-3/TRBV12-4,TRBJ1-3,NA,CASRGVTGNTIYF,TGTGCCAGCAGAGGGGTCACTGGAAACACCATATATTTT
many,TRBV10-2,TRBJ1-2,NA,CASSESTGIEGYTF,TGCGCCAGCAGTGAGTCGACAGGCATCGAAGGCTACACCTTC
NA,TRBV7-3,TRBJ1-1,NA,CASTLQVNTEAFF,TGTGCCAGCACTCTACAGGTGAACACTGAAGCTTTCTTT
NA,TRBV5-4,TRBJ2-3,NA,CASRGRADTQYF,TGTGCCAGCCGGGGTCGCGCGGATACGCAGTATTTT
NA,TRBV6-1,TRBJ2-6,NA,CASSDSKFGGKGANVLTF,TGTGCCAGCAGTGATTCTAAGTTTGGGGGGAAAGGGGCCAACGTCCTGACTTTC
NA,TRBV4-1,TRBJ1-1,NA,CASSQGHGTRREAFF,TGCGCCAGCAGCCAAGGACACGGGACGCGACGTGAAGCTTTCTTT
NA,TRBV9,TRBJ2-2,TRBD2,CASSGVAGLTNTGELFF,TGTGCCAGCAGCGGGGTAGCGGGACTAACCAACACCGGGGAGCTGTTTTTT
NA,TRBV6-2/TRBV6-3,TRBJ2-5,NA,CASSAASETQYF,TGTGCCAGCAGCGCAGCCTCGGAGACCCAGTACTTC
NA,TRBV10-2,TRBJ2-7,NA,CASSESRLPAGSYEQYF,TGCGCCAGCAGTGAGTCGCGACTCCCGGCGGGCTCCTACGAGCAGTACTTC